Below, 17 T cell receptor beta chains from the same sample are listed, as sequenced in a study of OX40 agonist ivuxolimab in advanced cancers. The protocol was immunoSEQ multiplex PCR, while the TCRdb copy is restricted to in-frame clones and leaves out a portion. The profile covers fewer than 80,000 clones, with roughly nine tenths appearing a single time and under 7.5% taken by the ten largest. Sequencing was performed on CD4+ or CD8+ T cells sorted from blood, taken in a trial of the OX40 agonist ivuxolimab. These receptors were obtained from an adult with an advanced solid tumor such as melanoma, head and neck, liver or kidney cancer.

The chain links TRBV27 to TRBJ2-7; D uncertain. The V and J ends lost 5 bases and 0 bases respectively, with 8 bases between them. CDR3 length: 13 residues. Germline CDR1 MNHEY, CDR2 SMNVEV (reference sequence). CDR3 nucleotides: TGTGCCAGCAGTAGAGGTATCTCCTACGAGCAGTACTTC. Amino acids: CASSRGISYEQYF.

The chain has TRBV6-5 and TRBJ1-1; the match to TRBD1 covers 11 bases. Germline CDR1 is MNHEY and CDR2 is SVGAGI. Unmatched junction bases numbered 4, after V lost 6 bases and J lost 4 bases. The CDR3 covers 14 residues. CDR3 amino acids: CASRDRGRGTEAFF. In DNA form, the CDR3 reads TGTGCCAGCAGGGACAGGGGGCGAGGCACTGAAGCTTTCTTT.

The gene calls are TRBV9 and TRBJ2-7; the match to TRBD1 covers 12 bases. The CDR3 consists of 15 residues. Germline V gene data show CDR1 as SGDLS and CDR2 as YYNGEE. The V segment lost 4 bases and the J segment 6 bases; nucleotides outside the gene matches: 8. Written as DNA, the CDR3 is TGTGCCAGCAGCCCCCCCGGGACAGGGGGCAGCGAGCAGTACTTC. It translates to CASSPPGTGGSEQYF.

This clone came up a few times. This rearrangement joins TRBV7-2 to TRBJ2-7; maybe TRBD2 (6 bases). This CDR3 comprises 14 residues. Germline V CDR1 and CDR2: SGHTA, FQGNSA. V was pared by 5 bases and J by 3 bases, with 14 bases between. CDR3 sequence (DNA): TGTGCCAGCAGCCTCTTCGGGGGAGTCTACGAGCAGTACTTC. Its translation is CASSLFGGVYEQYF.

The chain couples TRBV5-1 to TRBJ1-1, with a weak D call TRBD1 (6 bases). The length of the CDR3 is 15 residues. Trimming pared 0 bases from V and 0 bases from J, leaving 9 bases between. From germline, CDR1 is SGHRS and CDR2 YFSETQ. The CDR3 sequence: CASSLEQGLNTEAFF. The CDR3 nucleotides read TGCGCCAGCAGCTTGGAGCAGGGGCTGAACACTGAAGCTTTCTTT.

This clone has a single count. V usage is TRBV7-9 and J usage is TRBJ2-7; tentative D call: TRBD2 (5 bases). With 4 bases removed from V and 3 bases from J, the gap between germline ends came to 16 bases. The CDR3 contains 15 residues. Germline-derived CDR1 and CDR2 are SEHNR and FQNEAQ (reference sequence). CDR3 loop: CASSSQYSEGYEQYF. In DNA form, the CDR3 reads TGTGCCAGCAGCTCCCAATACAGTGAGGGCTACGAGCAGTACTTC.

This chain joins TRBV30 and TRBJ2-7; 7 positions agree with TRBD1. The CDR3 has 12 residues. Germline CDR1 is GTSNPN and CDR2 is SVGIG (reference sequence). Losses at the gene ends were 4 bases for V and 6 bases for J; bases not matched to a gene: 6. The CDR3 region is CAWNLDRAEQYF. For the CDR3, the DNA is TGTGCCTGGAACCTTGACAGGGCCGAGCAGTACTTC.

The CDR3, as DNA: TGCGCCAGCAGTCCTGACAGGGGGCTGAGGGGCTACACCTTC. Its protein product is CASSPDRGLRGYTF. V gene TRBV4-3 combines with J gene TRBJ1-2; the match to TRBD1 covers 10 bases. Germline V gives CDR1 LGHNA, CDR2 YSLEER. V was pared by 6 bases and J by 8 bases, with 9 bases of the junction left unmatched. The CDR3 length is 14 residues.

J is TRBJ2-3 and V is TRBV4-3, with D possibly TRBD2 on 6 matching bases. CDR1 and CDR2 from the germline V gene are LGHNA and YSLEER. The CDR3 runs to 16 residues. V was shortened by 0 bases and J by 6 bases, with 16 bases between the two germline ends. The CDR3 protein is CASSQDYSGSKDTQYF. The CDR3 nucleotides are TGCGCCAGCAGCCAAGACTATAGCGGTTCTAAGGATACGCAGTATTTT.

The rearrangement uses TRBV5-4 and TRBJ1-2; D is uncertain. Trimming took off 3 bases at V and 1 base at J, with 13 bases between the two ends. CDR1 is SGHNT and CDR2 is YYREEE in the germline V gene (reference sequence). The CDR3 runs to 15 residues. The DNA of the CDR3 is TGTGCCAGCAGCTCGTTGGGTGAGGGTAACTATGGCTACACCTTC. Translation: CASSSLGEGNYGYTF.

This rearrangement joins TRBV6-6 to TRBJ1-2; 7 nucleotides align to TRBD1. The CDR3 is 13 amino acids. V lost 0 bases to trimming and J lost 10 bases; unmatched junction nucleotides: 5. Germline values: CDR1 MNHNY, CDR2 SVGAGI (reference sequence). This CDR3 is CASSYSGQADYTF. DNA of the CDR3: TGTGCCAGCAGTTACTCAGGACAGGCCGACTACACCTTC.

The chain has TRBV5-4 and TRBJ2-3; TRBD1 matches 10 bases. V shed 0 bases, J shed 6 bases, and the junction held 10 bases outside the gene matches. This CDR3 contains 17 residues. Germline V gene sequence: CDR1 SGHNT, CDR2 YYREEE (reference sequence). CDR3 in amino acids: CASSLGVPGQGLDTQYF. The DNA for the CDR3 is TGTGCCAGCAGCTTGGGAGTTCCGGGACAGGGGTTGGATACGCAGTATTTT.

A word on this clone: Lacking the conserved final phenylalanine or tryptophan, this CDR3 likely reflects a read error. The chain carries TRBV19 and TRBJ2-7, with TRBD2 matching over 10 bases. CDR3 length: 14 amino acids. Germline V gene data show CDR1 as LNHDA and CDR2 as SQIVND (reference sequence). CDR3 residues: CASRIAGGSYEQYL. CDR3 sequence (DNA): TGTGCCAGTAGGATAGCGGGGGGATCCTACGAGCAGTACCTC.

The chain couples TRBV7-9 to TRBJ1-1; 7 bases align to TRBD1. CDR1 SEHNR and CDR2 FQNEAQ come from the germline V gene (reference sequence). The CDR3 loop spans 14 amino acids. V shed 3 bases, J shed 4 bases, and the junction held 5 bases outside the gene matches. CDR3 coding DNA: TGTGCCAGCAGCTTGCTAGGGGGCGGCACTGAAGCTTTCTTT. It encodes CASSLLGGGTEAFF.

The V and J genes are TRBV19 and TRBJ1-1; TRBD1 is a possible D gene (5 bases). The CDR3 is made up of 12 amino acids. V lost 7 bases, J lost 4 bases, and 10 bases lay in between. In germline, CDR1 is LNHDA, CDR2 SQIVND (reference sequence). The CDR3 nucleotides are TGTGCCAGTACCCCGGGGGGCACTGAAGCTTTCTTT. Amino acid sequence: CASTPGGTEAFF.

The CDR3 protein is CASSPHPDQNYGYTF. The CDR3 nucleotides are TGTGCCAGCTCACCACATCCTGATCAAAACTATGGCTACACCTTC. The chain has TRBV18 and TRBJ1-2; D is uncertain. Germline V gene data show CDR1 as KGHSH and CDR2 as LQKENI. Deletions cut 1 base from V and 2 bases from J, with 11 bases between. The CDR3 totals 15 residues.

The chain recombines TRBV6-5 with TRBJ1-1, with D unclear. The V end lost 6 bases, the J end lost 5 bases, and 7 bases lay between the germline ends. Germline V gene data show CDR1 as MNHEY and CDR2 as SVGAGI. The length of the CDR3 is 11 residues. As DNA, the CDR3 is TGTGCCAGCAGCCTCGGGACTGAAGCTTTCTTT. Translated: CASSLGTEAFF.